This T cell receptor beta chain is drawn from a study of T cell clonotyping in hematopoietic cell transplantation. Study outcomes and limitations: Graft donor and pretransplant recipient Inverse Simpson Index values predicted broader posttransplant TCR diversity. After transplant, recipient diversity fell while pathologically expanded clonotypes grew through day 180.

The repertoire was sequenced with immunoSEQ multiplex PCR; TCRdb's copy has only in-frame clones and lacks some. The table shows several thousand clones, with around 79% occurring only once. Recipient blood drawn about 28 days pretransplant and days 30, 100, 180 after. For this clone: Its target is unknown.

The germline gives CDR1 MNHEY, CDR2 SVGAGI. This CDR3 has 15 amino acids. The V and J ends lost 2 bases and 6 bases respectively, with 16 bases between them. Here the sequenced sample was PBMCs, taken 180 days after allogeneic stem cell transplant. This TCR was sampled from a male patient aged 35-50 years who had an allogeneic stem cell transplant from a related donor, so the T cells may come from the graft donor. Some clones in this sample may be carry-over from other donors' samples. The chain has TRBV6-5 and TRBJ1-1; D gene ambiguous. CDR3 in DNA: TGTGCCAGCAGTTACAAGGGCGCCGGGTCTCCTGAAGCTTTCTTT. Encoded protein: CASSYKGAGSPEAFF.